A single sample gave rise to the 16 T cell receptor beta chains below, sequenced in a study of blood T cells in healthy people across ages. Together with a sample-barcoded 5' primer, a J-beta primer mix was included in a second PCR lasting about 6 to 11 cycles. MiXCR was run by TCRdb on the 5' RACE reads, yielding one entry per CDR3 protein. Of roughly 900,000 distinct CDR3 sequences in the sample, roughly 48% were seen once. The sequenced sample consisted of blood. The receptors here all came from a man aged 25 to 45 in good health.

Notes on this clonotype: This may be a read error, as it is one base from a much larger clone. The J gene is TRBJ2-7, the V gene TRBV7-2; D is ambiguous. Germline V gene lookup returns CDR1 SGHTA and CDR2 FQGNSA. The CDR3 contains 13 residues. This chain's CDR3 is CAISPDGWYEQYF. CDR3 in DNA: TGTGCCATCAGCCCGGACGGGTGGTACGAGCAGTACTTC.

The rearrangement joins TRBV12-3 or TRBV12-4 to TRBJ2-5; 7 nucleotides agree with TRBD1. Trimming cost V 5 bases and J 5 bases; bases outside gene matches: 20. The CDR3 spans 18 residues. The CDR3 protein is CASSTGVSGKPWRETQYF. CDR3 DNA sequence: TGTGCCAGCAGTACAGGGGTCAGCGGAAAACCGTGGAGGGAGACCCAGTACTTC.

The chain employs TRBV2 and TRBJ2-1; 9 bases line up with TRBD2. Germline CDR1 is SNHLY and CDR2 is FYNNEI. The CDR3 is 14 amino acids. With V trimmed by 7 bases and J by 12 bases, 13 bases remained unmatched. Written as DNA, the CDR3 is TGTGCCAGCAAGGGACTAGCAAACACGGGTGGGCAGTTCTTC. This gives the protein CASKGLANTGGQFF.

The chain employs TRBV4-1 and TRBJ1-2; no clear D. V lost 2 bases and J 0 bases, leaving 16 bases between the germline ends. Germline CDR1 reads MGHRA; CDR2 reads YSYEKL. This CDR3 has 17 residues. The CDR3 DNA reads as TGCGCCAGCAGCCAAAGCGGTGGAAAGTGGACTAACTATGGCTACACCTTC. Its translation: CASSQSGGKWTNYGYTF.

J is TRBJ2-7 and V is TRBV6-2 or TRBV6-3, with D possibly being TRBD1 or TRBD2 (5 bases each). The germline CDR1 and CDR2 sequences are MNHEY and SVGEGT. V gave up 7 bases and J gave up 2 bases, with 18 bases separating them. The CDR3 sequence is 15 residues long. The CDR3 loop is CASTHFRDATYEQYF. DNA of the CDR3: TGTGCCAGCACTCACTTCCGGGACGCGACCTACGAGCAGTACTTC.

The V gene is TRBV12-3 or TRBV12-4, the J gene TRBJ1-1; no clear D gene. Trimming removed 1 base at V and 6 bases at J, with 15 bases between. The CDR3 covers 15 residues. In DNA, the CDR3 is TGTGCCAGCAGTTTAGAATCCGTTTTGGGATCTGAAGCTTTCTTT. Its protein product is CASSLESVLGSEAFF.

The CDR3, as DNA: TGTGCCAGCAGCCAACCGGGACCCTATGGCTACACCTTC. It codes for CASSQPGPYGYTF. The J gene is TRBJ1-2, the V gene TRBV3-1; a possible D gene is TRBD1 (5 bases). Trimming removed 2 bases at V and 4 bases at J, with 8 bases between. This CDR3 comprises 13 residues. The germline gives CDR1 LGHDT, CDR2 YNNKEL (reference sequence).

This clonotype was counted a single time. This may come from a read error, since a much larger clone is one base off. The CDR3 loop is CASSQEVPGQGLLVSDEQFF. The CDR3 nucleotides read TGTGCCAGCAGCCAGGAAGTACCGGGACAGGGCCTACTGGTGAGCGATGAGCAGTTCTTC. The chain joins TRBV4-2 to TRBJ2-1, with 9 nucleotides matching TRBD1. Germline trimming cut 3 bases from V and 8 bases from J; bases unmatched to any gene: 23. Per germline, CDR1 LGHNA and CDR2 YNFKEQ. This CDR3 region has 20 residues.

V usage is TRBV27 and J usage is TRBJ1-2; 9 nucleotides match TRBD1. CDR1 is MNHEY and CDR2 is SMNVEV in the germline V gene (reference sequence). This CDR3 comprises 14 residues. The trim removed 5 bases at V and 6 bases at J, leaving 7 bases unmatched. CDR3 in DNA: TGTGCCAGCAGTCCGCGGACAGGGGAGGATGGCTACACCTTC. Translating gives CASSPRTGEDGYTF.

This chain joins TRBV7-8 and TRBJ2-7; 11 bases fit TRBD2. CDR1 and CDR2 (germline): SGHVS, FQNEAQ. The CDR3 sequence is 15 residues long. The trim removed 1 base at V and 7 bases at J, leaving 6 bases unmatched. The CDR3 sequence is CASSLVAGGNNEQYF. The CDR3 DNA is TGTGCCAGCAGCTTAGTAGCGGGGGGGAACAATGAGCAGTACTTC. Drawing the rest from reference TRBV7-8 and TRBJ2-7, the complete variable domain is GAGVSQSPRYKVAKRGQDVALRCDPISGHVSLFWYQQALGQGPEFLTYFQNEAQLDKSGLPSDRFFAERPEGSVSTLKIQRTQQEDSAVYLCASSLVAGGNNEQYFGPGTRLTVT.

The J gene is TRBJ2-3, the V gene TRBV6-5; 8 bases match TRBD2. The CDR3 covers 16 residues. Looked up from germline, CDR1 is MNHEY and CDR2 is SVGAGI. The ends lost 9 bases at V and 3 bases at J; junction bases unmatched: 14. The DNA of the CDR3 is TGTGCCAGACGGCGCTTCACGGGGGGGCAGACAGATACGCAGTATTTT. Encoded protein: CARRRFTGGQTDTQYF.

This chain uses TRBV29-1 with TRBJ2-3; 7 positions match TRBD1. The CDR3 is 11 amino acids. V lost 7 bases and J lost 4; bases outside the gene matches: 2. The germline V gene encodes CDR1 SQVTM and CDR2 ANQGSEA. The chain's CDR3 is CSGQGADTQYF. CDR3 nucleotides: TGCAGCGGTCAGGGGGCAGATACGCAGTATTTT.

The V gene is TRBV3-1, the J gene TRBJ1-1, with D perhaps TRBD1 (6 bases). CDR1 LGHDT and CDR2 YNNKEL come from the germline V gene (reference sequence). This CDR3 is built from 16 residues. Deletions cut 4 bases from V and 1 base from J, with 16 bases between. CDR3 coding DNA: TGTGCCAGCAGCCCCTACTCGGGACAATCGAACACTGAAGCTTTCTTT. Residues: CASSPYSGQSNTEAFF. Supplemented by reference TRBV3-1 and TRBJ1-1, the full variable domain reads DTAVSQTPKYLVTQMGNDKSIKCEQNLGHDTMYWYKQDSKKFLKIMFSYNNKELIINETVPNRFSPKSPDKAHLNLHINSLELGDSAVYFCASSPYSGQSNTEAFFGQGTRLTVV.

This clonotype was recorded a few times. The CDR3 sequence is CSVAARGPYNEQFF. CDR3 bases: TGCAGCGTTGCCGCCAGGGGGCCCTACAATGAGCAGTTCTTC. This chain joins TRBV29-1 and TRBJ2-1; 8 bases are a match to TRBD1. The CDR3 has 14 residues. V gave up 4 bases and J gave up 2 bases; unmatched junction bases: 4. CDR1 SQVTM and CDR2 ANQGSEA come from the germline V gene.

This chain connects TRBV14 to TRBJ2-3; weak D call: TRBD2 (6 bases). The CDR3 loop spans 17 amino acids. V was clipped by 2 bases and J by 9 bases, with 24 bases between them. The germline V gene has CDR1 SGHDN and CDR2 FVKESK. For the CDR3, the DNA is TGTGCCAGCAGCCAACGGACGAGCGGGTGGTTCGGAGAGACGCAGTATTTT. As protein: CASSQRTSGWFGETQYF.

The chain couples TRBV11-1 to TRBJ2-3, with a weak D call TRBD1 (7 bases). In germline, CDR1 is SGHAT, CDR2 FQDESV (reference sequence). This CDR3 comprises 15 residues. V was trimmed by 2 bases and J by 2 bases, leaving 11 bases between them. This CDR3 reads CASSLQGGPTDTQYF. The CDR3 bases are TGTGCCAGCAGCTTACAGGGGGGACCCACAGATACGCAGTATTTT. The full variable domain, its missing parts supplied by reference TRBV11-1 and TRBJ2-3, is EAEVAQSPRYKITEKSQAVAFWCDPISGHATLYWYRQILGQGPELLVQFQDESVVDDSQLPKDRFSAERLKGVDSTLKIQPAELGDSAMYLCASSLQGGPTDTQYFGPGTRLTVL.